This TCR beta chain emerged from a study of a mutant IDH1 vaccine in newly diagnosed glioma. Remarks on this clone: As yet, its antigen is unknown.

TCRdb's copy holds only in-frame clones and misses some; the assay was immunoSEQ multiplex PCR. Of roughly 60,000 clones detected, 75% to 85% appear once; the ten largest clones hold 6.2%. Time point reported: week 23, last vaccination. Vaccination used 300 ug of mutant IDH1 20-mer peptide per dose, with topical imiquimod. V was pared by 8 bases and J by 2 bases, with 16 bases between. CDR1 is SNHLY and CDR2 is FYNNEI in the germline V gene. This CDR3 is built from 15 residues. The specimen was PBMCs, collected from a glioma patient whose treatment included an IDH1 peptide vaccine. The sequence was obtained from a man in his forties or fifties with glioma. The chain combines TRBV2 with TRBJ1-3; D is perhaps TRBD1 (5 bases). The CDR3 loop is CASGPPGFAGNTIYF. CDR3 DNA sequence: TGTGCCAGCGGACCGCCAGGGTTCGCTGGAAACACCATATATTTT.